Presented here are 20 T cell receptor beta chains from one specimen sequenced in a study of T cell responses to AZD1222 COVID-19 vaccine. Libraries were prepared by immunoSEQ multiplex PCR; TCRdb keeps only in-frame clonotypes and omits some of them. This sample has 75,000 to 95,000 clones; under 90% occur once, and the top ten carry around 2.8%. The sequences come from peripheral blood, collected on day 0 of MenACWY control vaccination. Receptor source: an adult in good health.

The V and J genes are TRBV21-1 and TRBJ1-5. TRBV21-1 is a pseudogene locus. This CDR3 contains 13 residues. CDR3 residues: CASSKVVAEPQHF. The CDR3 coding sequence is TGTGCCAGCAGCAAAGTTGTCGCGGAGCCCCAGCATTTT.

The V and J genes are TRBV12-5 and TRBJ1-1; 7 nucleotides match TRBD1. Germline-derived CDR1 and CDR2 are LGHNT and FRNRAP. With V trimmed by 8 bases and J by 1 base, 13 bases remained unmatched. This CDR3 comprises 16 residues. DNA for the CDR3: TGTGCTAGTCGCCCTCCCCAGGGGGGAGGGAACACTGAAGCTTTCTTT. Protein sequence: CASRPPQGGGNTEAFF.

This rearrangement joins TRBV20-1 to TRBJ1-1; no definite D call. The V gene lost 3 bases and the J gene lost 4 bases, with 9 bases spanning the gap. The V gene's germline CDR1 is DFQATT and CDR2 SNEGSKA (reference sequence). CDR3 length equals 12 residues. This CDR3 reads CSASIQGTEAFF. CDR3 in DNA: TGCAGTGCTAGTATACAAGGCACTGAAGCTTTCTTT.

The chain combines TRBV11-3 with TRBJ1-1; no definite D call. The CDR3 is 12 residues long. Deletions cut 5 bases from V and 3 bases from J, with 7 bases between. Germline assignment: CDR1 SGHNT and CDR2 YENEEA. The CDR3 nucleotides read TGTGCCAGCAGCCCATGGGACACTGAAGCTTTCTTT. Translating gives CASSPWDTEAFF.

V is TRBV29-1 and J is TRBJ2-7; weak D call: TRBD2 (7 bases). The CDR3 has 14 residues. V was pared by 6 bases and J by 2 bases, with 17 bases between. Germline CDR1 reads SQVTM; CDR2 reads ANQGSEA. The CDR3 loop reads CSVQTGGGPYEQYF. The CDR3 bases are TGCAGCGTCCAAACTGGCGGGGGCCCCTACGAGCAGTACTTC.

The chain uses TRBV9 and TRBJ2-1; 10 positions agree with TRBD2. Germline trimming cut 0 bases from V and 9 bases from J; bases unmatched to any gene: 12. CDR1 and CDR2 (germline): SGDLS, YYNGEE. CDR3 length equals 17 residues. The chain's CDR3 is CASSVDGSGGASSEQFF. The CDR3 nucleotides read TGTGCCAGCAGCGTAGATGGGAGCGGGGGGGCCTCCAGTGAGCAGTTCTTC.

This clone was seen a single time. The DNA of the CDR3 is TGTGCCAGTAGTCAGCGGGGTGGTCATGAGCAGTTCTTC. It codes for CASSQRGGHEQFF. The rearrangement uses TRBV19 and TRBJ2-1, with 7 bases matching TRBD2. Germline CDR1 LNHDA, CDR2 SQIVND (reference sequence). V lost 5 bases, J lost 8 bases, and 6 bases stayed unmatched. The CDR3 spans 13 residues.

CDR3 in DNA: TGTGCCAGCAGTTACAGCAGGCGCCCAGATACGCAGTATTTT. Protein sequence: CASSYSRRPDTQYF. The chain couples TRBV6-2 or TRBV6-3 to TRBJ2-3, with D unresolved. Germline CDR1 is MNHEY and CDR2 is SVGEGT. The CDR3 totals 14 residues. Between the trimmed V and J ends, which lost 2 bases and 4 bases, there was a span of 10 bases.

This clone has a single count. The CDR3 nucleotides are TGTGCCAGCAGCGGGGGGTACGGGCCCACAGATACGCAGTATTTT. It translates to CASSGGYGPTDTQYF. The rearrangement links TRBV7-9 to TRBJ2-3; D possibly corresponds to TRBD2 (6 bases). Germline lookup yields CDR1 SEHNR and CDR2 FQNEAQ (reference sequence). Trimming took 5 bases from V and 2 from J, leaving 14 bases between them. The CDR3 contains 15 residues.

The rearrangement links TRBV6-1 to TRBJ2-2; D perhaps matches TRBD1 (5 bases). Per germline, CDR1 MNHNS and CDR2 SASEGT. CDR3 length: 14 residues. Trimming pared 3 bases from V and 4 bases from J, leaving 9 bases between. The CDR3 sequence is CASSDRTFTGELFF. CDR3 DNA sequence: TGTGCCAGCAGTGACAGGACATTCACCGGGGAGCTGTTTTTT.

This chain links TRBV19 with TRBJ2-4; possibly TRBD1 for D (5 bases). CDR3 length: 13 residues. The ends were cut back, 5 bases at V and 7 bases at J, with 12 bases in the middle. From germline, CDR1 is LNHDA and CDR2 SQIVND (reference sequence). Written as DNA, the CDR3 is TGTGCCAGTAGTCAGGACACACCGAACATTCAGTACTTC. Translating it yields CASSQDTPNIQYF.

This clone was counted a single time. The chain joins TRBV5-5 to TRBJ2-3; 10 bases agree with TRBD2. Germline lookup yields CDR1 SGHKS and CDR2 YYEKEE (reference sequence). The CDR3 runs 17 residues. J lost 6 bases, V lost 0 bases, and 10 bases had no gene match. The CDR3 sequence is CASSLVGASGGRDTQYF. CDR3 nucleotide sequence: TGTGCCAGCAGCTTGGTCGGGGCTAGCGGGGGACGTGATACGCAGTATTTT.

V and J are TRBV27 and TRBJ1-1, with 7 positions matching TRBD1. Losses at the gene ends were 8 bases for V and 4 bases for J; bases not matched to a gene: 13. The CDR3 has 15 amino acids. The germline CDR1 and CDR2 sequences are MNHEY and SMNVEV (reference sequence). The CDR3 is CASGGTGVRFTEAFF. The CDR3 bases are TGTGCCAGCGGAGGAACAGGGGTAAGATTCACTGAAGCTTTCTTT.

V gene TRBV6-5 combines with J gene TRBJ2-2, with D perhaps TRBD1 (5 bases). V shed 5 bases and J shed 7 bases, with 8 bases lying between them. Germline V gives CDR1 MNHEY, CDR2 SVGAGI. The length of the CDR3 is 12 residues. Here the CDR3 reads CASSQGNGELFF. The CDR3, as DNA: TGTGCCAGCAGTCAGGGAAACGGGGAGCTGTTTTTT.

This sequence joins TRBV11-2 and TRBJ2-3; tentatively, D is TRBD1 (6 bases). Germline values: CDR1 SGHAT, CDR2 FQNNGV. There are 14 residues in the CDR3. Trimming cost V 3 bases and J 3 bases, with 10 bases left between them. The CDR3 reads CASSFGGVTDTQYF. CDR3 DNA sequence: TGTGCCAGCAGCTTTGGGGGCGTTACAGATACGCAGTATTTT.

The rearrangement joins TRBV19 to TRBJ2-7, with D hard to call. This CDR3 is 14 amino acids long. V was clipped by 5 bases and J by 2 bases, with 13 bases between them. From germline, CDR1 is LNHDA and CDR2 SQIVND (reference sequence). The CDR3 here is CASSPDTLPYEQYF. For the CDR3, the DNA is TGTGCCAGTAGTCCAGACACGCTCCCCTACGAGCAGTACTTC. The full variable domain, completed using reference TRBV19 and TRBJ2-7, is DGGITQSPKYLFRKEGQNVTLSCEQNLNHDAMYWYRQDPGQGLRLIYYSQIVNDFQKGDIAEGYSVSREKKESFPLTVTSAQKNPTAFYLCASSPDTLPYEQYFGPGTRLTVT.

V is TRBV10-3 and J is TRBJ1-1, with D uncertain. Germline assignment: CDR1 ENHRY and CDR2 SYGVKD. Trimming removed 0 bases at V and 1 base at J, with 12 bases between. The CDR3 runs 16 residues. This chain's CDR3 is CAISESSVNRNTEAFF. The CDR3 region has the DNA TGTGCCATCAGTGAGTCAAGTGTTAACCGGAACACTGAAGCTTTCTTT.

The genes are TRBV2 and TRBJ2-7, with 8 bases that match TRBD1. Per the germline V gene, CDR1 is SNHLY and CDR2 is FYNNEI. The junction had 10 bases not matched to a gene; V was cut back by 2 bases and J by 7 bases. The CDR3 covers 15 residues. The CDR3 DNA is TGTGCCAGCAGTGAATCCCTAGACAGGGGCGGAGAGCAGTACTTC. It yields the protein CASSESLDRGGEQYF.

Only one count was recorded for this clone. The chain has TRBV11-2 and TRBJ2-7; 7 bases line up with TRBD1. Trimming took 5 bases from V and 3 from J; bases not matched to a gene: 22. CDR1 SGHAT and CDR2 FQNNGV come from the germline V gene. The CDR3 totals 19 residues. DNA of the CDR3: TGTGCCAGCAGCCACGACCCCGGGGATTTGACAGGGCCTTACTACGAGCAGTACTTC. This codes for CASSHDPGDLTGPYYEQYF. Combining the CDR3 with reference TRBV11-2 and TRBJ2-7 gives the whole variable domain EAGVAQSPRYKIIEKRQSVAFWCNPISGHATLYWYQQILGQGPKLLIQFQNNGVVDDSQLPKDRFSAERLKGVDSTLKIQPAKLEDSAVYLCASSHDPGDLTGPYYEQYFGPGTRLTVT.

The chain uses TRBV6-1 and TRBJ1-6, with unresolved D. Deletions cut 3 bases from V and 7 bases from J, with 10 bases between. Germline V CDR1 and CDR2: MNHNS, SASEGT. This CDR3 has 14 amino acids. CDR3 amino acids: CASSEVGANSPLHF. In DNA, the CDR3 is TGTGCCAGCAGTGAGGTCGGAGCGAATTCACCCCTCCACTTT.